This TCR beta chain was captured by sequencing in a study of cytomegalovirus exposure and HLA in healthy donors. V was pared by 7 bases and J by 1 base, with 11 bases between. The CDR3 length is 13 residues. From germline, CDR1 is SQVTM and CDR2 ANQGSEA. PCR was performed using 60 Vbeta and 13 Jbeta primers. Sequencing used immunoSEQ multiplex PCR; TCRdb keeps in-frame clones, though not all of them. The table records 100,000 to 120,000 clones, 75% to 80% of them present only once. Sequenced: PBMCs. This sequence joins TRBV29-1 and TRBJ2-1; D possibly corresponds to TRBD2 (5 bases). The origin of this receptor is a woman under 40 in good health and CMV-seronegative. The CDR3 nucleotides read TGCAGCGCCACTCGGGGATCCTACAATGAGCAGTTCTTC. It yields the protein CSATRGSYNEQFF.